This TCR beta chain was retrieved from a study of monozygotic twins with inflammatory bowel disease. TCRdb reprocessed the 5' RACE reads and keeps a single row for each CDR3 protein, giving no DNA. This repertoire includes around 450,000 distinct CDR3 sequences. Germline V gene lookup returns CDR1 LGHNA and CDR2 YNFKEQ. The CDR3 is made up of 18 amino acids. Material: blood. The rearrangement links TRBV4-2 to TRBJ1-1. The clonotype originates from a human donor with ulcerative colitis or Crohn's disease, or a healthy co-twin of an affected twin (not recorded which). CDR3: CASSQDRSTGFMNTEAFF.